This T cell receptor (beta chain) comes out of a study of response to subunit inactivated influenza vaccine. Whole-study findings and limits: After each seasonal influenza vaccination, few new T cells are recruited, the authors suggested.

The CDR3 is 18 amino acids. From germline, CDR1 is SGHDN and CDR2 FVKESK. The germline V and J ends were trimmed by 4 bases and 2 bases, with 24 bases remaining between them. A single record per CDR3 protein comes from TCRdb applying MiXCR to the RT-PCR reads. The repertoire includes approximately 170,000 distinct CDR3 sequences, approximately 12% of them detected once, and 25% to 30% sits in the top ten. This clonotype has a handful of counts. The antigen is not known. This same sample was also taken into another study, of T cells expressing NK-cell markers. That work contributes: UMIs accompanied the 5'RACE template switching by which TCR beta cDNA was made. It was sorted CD3+CD56-NKG2C+, CD3+CD56+NKG2C- and CD3+CD56+NKG2C+ T cells that provided the TCR beta repertoires. Most of the eight sequenced donors were HCMV-seropositive; one was seronegative. About 1.0-8% of CD8+ T cells in about 6 donors belonged to dominant NKG2C+ clonotypes.

Sequencing was performed on CD8+ T cells sorted from PBMCs, taken 12 days after vaccination. V is TRBV14 and J is TRBJ2-7; D unresolved. The clonotype comes from a man aged 45-65 years who received an inactivated influenza vaccine. The CDR3 reads CASSPNSIGPPGAYEQYF. DNA for the CDR3: TGTGCCAGCAGCCCGAATTCTATAGGTCCCCCTGGAGCCTACGAGCAGTACTTC.